The 2 T cell receptor beta chains below were found in one sample sequenced in a study of CD4 T cells in relation to SARS-CoV-2 and coronaviruses. These receptors' targets are unknown. Data came from immunoSEQ multiplex PCR; TCRdb stores just in-frame clones and leaves some out. This table holds tens of thousands of clones, 84% found once. Sequenced: naive CD4+ T cells from PBMCs, cultured in vitro. Subset defined: naive CD4+ T cells isolated by negative enrichment. The source of these receptors is an adult with COVID-19.

The chain uses TRBV11-2 and TRBJ1-2; D gene unclear. The CDR3 contains 15 residues. V gave up 4 bases and J gave up 8 bases, with 20 bases separating them. The germline gives CDR1 SGHAT, CDR2 FQNNGV. In DNA form, the CDR3 reads TGTGCCAGCAGCTGGATCAAGGGCCCAGTGAGGGGCTACACCTTC. Translating gives CASSWIKGPVRGYTF.

This clone appeared a few times. The chain is built from TRBV11-1 and TRBJ2-1; TRBD2 matches at 10 bases. The CDR3 is 15 amino acids. The ends lost 3 bases at V and 7 bases at J; junction bases unmatched: 6. Germline loops: CDR1 SGHAT, CDR2 FQDESV (reference sequence). CDR3 region: CASSFLAGEWNEQFF. The CDR3 nucleotides are TGTGCCAGCAGCTTTCTAGCGGGAGAATGGAATGAGCAGTTCTTC.